These T cell receptor beta chains were read from a single sample in a study of T-cell reconstitution after alpha-beta-depleted transplantation in children. TCRdb re-analysed the PCR reads in MiXCR, keeping a single row per CDR3 protein. The table shows roughly 400,000 distinct CDR3 sequences, with around 20% occurring only once. Source: PBMCs from the stem cell graft donor, taken from the stem cell graft. Every receptor here comes from a human donor who donated a stem cell graft to a child with acute myeloid leukemia. Both conserved end residues are part of each CDR3. The D gene is left open where the match is weak. Expanded clones are given a class, and other clones once, few, many or no size at all.

>TRBJ2-7|TRBV7-6|-|-
TGTGCCAGCAGCGGGCGAGGGGTGGGCGAGCAGTACTTC
CASSGRGVGEQYF
>TRBJ1-1|TRBV28|TRBD1|-
TGTGCCAGCAGCTCGACAGGGGCTATGAACACTGAAGCTTTCTTT
CASSSTGAMNTEAFF
>TRBJ2-5|TRBV4-2|-|many
TGTGCCAGCAGCCAACCCGAGGGGCAAGAGACCCAGTACTTC
CASSQPEGQETQYF
>TRBJ1-3|TRBV29-1|-|-
TGCAGCGTTAATGGGGGAAACACCATATATTTT
CSVNGGNTIYF
>TRBJ2-5|TRBV3-1|-|once
TGTGCCAGCAGCCAACCCACGACCCAGTACTTC
CASSQPTTQYF
>TRBJ2-7|TRBV6-5|-|many
TGTGCCAGCAGTTACTCAAGGACGGAGTACTTC
CASSYSRTEYF
>TRBJ2-2|TRBV4-1|-|few
TGCGCCAGCAGCCAAGATAGTGGTACTGCCGGGAACACCGGGGAGCTGTTTTTT
CASSQDSGTAGNTGELFF
>TRBJ2-7|TRBV11-1|-|-
TGTGCCAGCAGCTTATTGTCAGGGAACCCCTACGAGCAGTACTTC
CASSLLSGNPYEQYF
>TRBJ2-1|TRBV29-1|TRBD2|many
TGCAGCGCGAGGGGACTAGCGGGAGTAAGTGAGCAGTTCTTC
CSARGLAGVSEQFF
>TRBJ2-5|TRBV29-1|-|many
TGCAGCGTTGAAGGTTGGAGAAGGAGAGGAAAGACCCAGTACTTC
CSVEGWRRRGKTQYF
>TRBJ2-7|TRBV7-9|-|few
TGTGCCAGCAGCCTCCGTTCGGGGGGCTCGGACGAGCAGTACTTC
CASSLRSGGSDEQYF
>TRBJ2-7|TRBV12-3/TRBV12-4|TRBD2|-
TGTGCCAGCAGGGGCTCAGGGAGGGGCTCCTACGAGCAGTACTTC
CASRGSGRGSYEQYF
>TRBJ2-1|TRBV2|TRBD2|few
TGTGCCAGCAGCTCGGGGGGGGTTTCCTACAATGAGCAGTTCTTC
CASSSGGVSYNEQFF
>TRBJ2-3|TRBV20-1|TRBD2|many
TGCGCCGGCGTCCCGGGAGGAGGCGGGAGCACAGATACGCAGTATTTT
CAGVPGGGGSTDTQYF
>TRBJ1-1|TRBV27|-|-
TGTGCCAGCAGTTTATGGTCCGGGTCGAGCACTGAAGCTTTCTTT
CASSLWSGSSTEAFF
>TRBJ2-7|TRBV7-3|TRBD2|-
TGTGCCAGCAGCTTAATAGCGGGAGACTACGAGCAGTACTTC
CASSLIAGDYEQYF
>TRBJ2-2|TRBV18|-|few
TGTGCCAGCTCACCACCGGACGCCGTCACCGGGGAGCTGTTTTTT
CASSPPDAVTGELFF
>TRBJ2-1|TRBV21-1|-|many
TGTGCCAGCAGCAAAAAGAGGACCCTTAACAAACCCCGCAATGAGCAGTTCTTC
CASSKKRTLNKPRNEQFF
>TRBJ2-7|TRBV27|TRBD2|few
TGTGCCAGCAGTTCCCTCCAATCTCAGGGACTAGCGGGAGGGCCCTACGAGCAGTACTTC
CASSSLQSQGLAGGPYEQYF
>TRBJ2-1|TRBV10-3|TRBD2|-
TGTGCCATCAGTGAGAGCGGGAGCACCTACAAAGAGCAGTTCTTC
CAISESGSTYKEQFF
>TRBJ1-1|TRBV29-1|-|few
TGCAGCGTTGAAGAGTCGTTTTGGGACCCAAACACTGAAGCTTTCTTT
CSVEESFWDPNTEAFF
>TRBJ2-1|TRBV29-1|-|few
TGCAGCGTCGACGACGGAGGGCTCTACAATGAGCAGTTCTTC
CSVDDGGLYNEQFF
>TRBJ2-1|TRBV5-1|TRBD2|few
TGCGCCAGCTTCGGGGGAGGGCCCTCCTACAATGAGCAGTTCTTC
CASFGGGPSYNEQFF
>TRBJ2-7|TRBV20-1|-|few
TGCAGTGCTAGCCAAGCAGAGACATGGGCCTCCTACGAGCAGTACTTC
CSASQAETWASYEQYF
>TRBJ2-7|TRBV7-2|-|-
TGTGCCAGCAGCCCCTCCTCCTCGATACAAAGCTCCTACGAGCAGTACTTC
CASSPSSSIQSSYEQYF
>TRBJ2-7|TRBV20-1|-|few
TGCAGTGCTAGCCCGGGGAGGCCTCGCGAGCAGTACTTC
CSASPGRPREQYF
>TRBJ2-3|TRBV7-9|TRBD2|many
TGTGCCAGCAGCTTAGCCGGGACTAGCGGACCCCTTGATACGCAGTATTTT
CASSLAGTSGPLDTQYF
>TRBJ2-7|TRBV29-1|-|many
TGCAGCGTGGAGAACAGTGACTTAAACCCCTACGAGCAGTACTTC
CSVENSDLNPYEQYF
>TRBJ2-7|TRBV5-4|TRBD2|-
TGTGCCAGCAGCTTTCCTATAGCGGGAGGAAACGAGCAGTACTTC
CASSFPIAGGNEQYF
>TRBJ2-1|TRBV2|-|-
TGTGCCAGCAAGGGTTTGACTGACTACAATGAGCAGTTCTTC
CASKGLTDYNEQFF
>TRBJ2-1|TRBV6-2/TRBV6-3|TRBD2|-
TGTGCCAGCAGTCAACCGCGACTAGCGGGAGGGCACAATGAGCAGTTCTTC
CASSQPRLAGGHNEQFF
>TRBJ2-1|TRBV10-3|-|-
TGTGCCATCAGTGAGTCAGGAGTGGTACCACCCTACAATGAGCAGTTCTTC
CAISESGVVPPYNEQFF
>TRBJ1-1|TRBV28|-|few
TGTGCCAGCAGTTTGCGACAGGATGAAGCTTTCTTT
CASSLRQDEAFF
>TRBJ1-5|TRBV28|-|few
TGTGCGGTTAGGGGACGTCTAGGCAATCAGCCCCAGCATTTT
CAVRGRLGNQPQHF
>TRBJ1-4|TRBV12-3/TRBV12-4|-|many
TGTGCCAGCAGTTTTCGGCGGGCAGGGTCAGATGAAAAACTGTTTTTT
CASSFRRAGSDEKLFF
>TRBJ2-1|TRBV28|-|once
TGTGCCAGCAGTTTGTGGGACTTGACCTCCTACAATGAGCAGTTCTTC
CASSLWDLTSYNEQFF
>TRBJ1-5|TRBV28|-|few
TGTGCCAGCACCAAACCGGTCGGTCGGCAGCCCCAGCATTTT
CASTKPVGRQPQHF
>TRBJ2-1|TRBV5-1|-|-
TGCGCCAGCAGCTTGGGCTCCGGAAGCTCCTACAATGAGCAGTTCTTC
CASSLGSGSSYNEQFF
>TRBJ2-7|TRBV7-9|-|few
TGTGCCAGCAGCCGAGGGACCACCTACGAGCAGTACTTC
CASSRGTTYEQYF
>TRBJ1-2|TRBV4-1|-|few
TGCGCCAGCAGCCAAGCCCTCCGGGACTATGGCTACACCTTC
CASSQALRDYGYTF
>TRBJ2-1|TRBV7-9|-|-
TGTGCCAGCAGCGCAAGCGGAGCCCCATACAATGAGCAGTTCTTC
CASSASGAPYNEQFF
>TRBJ2-1|TRBV28|-|-
TGTGCCAGCAGGCCCGGTAGTAGCTCCTACAATGAGCAGTTCTTC
CASRPGSSSYNEQFF
>TRBJ2-3|TRBV12-3/TRBV12-4|-|many
TGTGCCAGCGGACGGGGGCGGCCAACGGAAGATACGCAGTATTTT
CASGRGRPTEDTQYF
>TRBJ2-5|TRBV29-1|-|-
TGCAGCGTAAAACAAAACTTCCAAGAGACCCAGTACTTC
CSVKQNFQETQYF
>TRBJ1-3|TRBV20-1|-|few
TGCAGTGCAACCGACAAGGTGGCTGGAAACACCATATATTTT
CSATDKVAGNTIYF
>TRBJ1-1|TRBV5-1|TRBD1|-
TGCGCCAGCAGCCAGGGAGGGGGCCGTAGGGGAACTGAAGCTTTCTTT
CASSQGGGRRGTEAFF
>TRBJ2-7|TRBV9|-|-
TGTGCCAGCAGCGTAGGGCCCGGGTCCTACGAGCAGTACTTC
CASSVGPGSYEQYF
>TRBJ2-1|TRBV29-1|-|many
TGCAGCGTCGGGGACGGCAACCAGGATAAGCAGTTCTTC
CSVGDGNQDKQFF
>TRBJ2-1|TRBV10-3|-|many
TGTGCCATCAGTGATGCGCTAGCAAGCGATGAGCAGTTCTTC
CAISDALASDEQFF
>TRBJ1-6|TRBV20-1|TRBD1|many
TGCAGTGCCGTAACAGGGGACTATAATTCACCCCTCCACTTT
CSAVTGDYNSPLHF
>TRBJ2-1|TRBV5-1|-|many
TGCGCCAGCAGCTTGGAGGGGTTTAGTAATGAGCAGTTCTTC
CASSLEGFSNEQFF
>TRBJ2-3|TRBV7-9|TRBD2|once
TGTGCCAGCAGCCTCTTAGCGGGAGGGATCATGGATACGCAGTATTTT
CASSLLAGGIMDTQYF
>TRBJ2-1|TRBV7-2|TRBD1|-
TGTGCCAGCAGCGCACAGGGGGCACTGACCTACAATGAGCAGTTCTTC
CASSAQGALTYNEQFF
>TRBJ1-1|TRBV20-1|TRBD1|few
TGCAGTGCGGGACAGGGGCCCACTGAAGCTTTCTTT
CSAGQGPTEAFF
>TRBJ1-1|TRBV29-1|TRBD1|many
TGCAGCGTTTCACAGGGGGCCACTGAAGCTTTCTTT
CSVSQGATEAFF
>TRBJ2-1|TRBV20-1|-|few
TGCAGTGCTGTCCCCAGGAGGGCCTCTAATGAGCAGTTCTTC
CSAVPRRASNEQFF
>TRBJ1-4|TRBV4-1|-|-
TGCGCCAGCAGCCACGTCGTGCCGGGACTCTATAATGAAAAACTGTTTTTT
CASSHVVPGLYNEKLFF
>TRBJ2-1|TRBV7-9|-|-
TGTGCCAGCAGCTTAAGGGAGTCCAAATACAATGAGCAGTTCTTC
CASSLRESKYNEQFF
>TRBJ1-1|TRBV4-1|-|-
TGCGCCAGCAGCCAAGTAGGGGGTAGCACTGAAGCTTTCTTT
CASSQVGGSTEAFF